This paragraph covers one T cell receptor (beta chain) sequence. Its target is unknown. The PCR contained 60 Vbeta and 13 Jbeta primers. Repertoires were generated with immunoSEQ multiplex PCR, while TCRdb's copy carries only in-frame clones and drops some. The sample has 150,000 to 200,000 clones, around 75% seen once. Germline-derived CDR1 and CDR2 are GTSNPN and SVGIG (reference sequence). Trimming cost V 8 bases and J 4 bases, with 21 bases left between them. There are 14 residues in the CDR3. The sample comes from a study of cytomegalovirus exposure and HLA in healthy donors. Study outcomes and limitations: In a later analysis, V- and J-gene trimming of beta chains associated with a DCLRE1C missense variant, replicated independently. Common viral pathogens seemed to be connected with several of the most significant clusters, according to a later analysis. Researchers catalogued about 150 TCR beta chains as cytomegalovirus-associated.

This chain uses TRBV30 with TRBJ2-7, with D possibly TRBD2 on 7 matching bases. Sequencing was performed on PBMCs. The source of this sequence is a woman aged 25 to 39 in good health and CMV-seronegative. CDR3 coding DNA: TGTGCCCTGGAACATAGAGGGGGGGGTTACGAGCAGTACTTC. Its protein product is CALEHRGGGYEQYF.